The TCR beta chain described here comes from a study of T cell changes during pregnancy in multiple sclerosis. Trimming took off 4 bases at V and 4 bases at J, with 12 bases between the two ends. Germline V gene lookup returns CDR1 SGHDT and CDR2 YYEEEE. This CDR3 is 14 amino acids long. Method: immunoSEQ multiplex PCR; TCRdb's copy keeps in-frame clones and lacks some. The table shows under 120,000 clones, with approximately 91% occurring only once. The sequence derives from a female donor with multiple sclerosis, enrolled in a pregnancy study. This chain links TRBV5-6 with TRBJ2-1, with a weak D call TRBD1 (6 bases). The starting material was peripheral blood, obtained after pregnancy. CDR3 sequence reads: CASSPSTGYNEQFF. CDR3 DNA sequence: TGTGCCAGCAGCCCCTCGACAGGTTACAATGAGCAGTTCTTC. Looking up the rest from reference TRBV5-6 and TRBJ2-1 gives the full variable domain: DAGVTQSPTHLIKTRGQQVTLRCSPKSGHDTVSWYQQALGQGPQFIFQYYEEEERQRGNFPDRFSGHQFPNYSSELNVNALLLGDSALYLCASSPSTGYNEQFFGPGTRLTVL.